These 8 T cell receptor beta chains share one sample of origin, sequenced in a study of T cells in localized non-small cell lung cancer. This table comes from immunoSEQ multiplex PCR, and its TCRdb copy is limited to in-frame clones, with some not included. The table has around 28,000 clones, 70% to 90% seen once. This specimen consisted of peripheral blood, obtained before any cancer treatment. The receptors here all came from a female donor over 55 with stage I lung adenocarcinoma.

The chain has TRBV5-1 and TRBJ2-1, with D perhaps TRBD2 (6 bases). The V and J ends lost 4 bases and 0 bases respectively, with 14 bases between them. This CDR3 has 16 residues. Per germline, CDR1 SGHRS and CDR2 YFSETQ. The CDR3 DNA reads as TGCGCCAGCAGCACCTTGCTAGCGACCTCCTACAATGAGCAGTTCTTC. Translated, it gives CASSTLLATSYNEQFF.

This chain connects TRBV4-2 to TRBJ2-5; the match to TRBD2 covers 13 bases. Trimming at V came to 0 bases and at J to 5 bases, leaving 12 bases not matched to a gene. Germline-derived CDR1 and CDR2 are LGHNA and YNFKEQ. This CDR3 has 19 amino acids. Here the CDR3 reads CASSQDFGLAGARAETQYF. In DNA, the CDR3 is TGTGCCAGCAGCCAAGATTTCGGACTAGCGGGAGCCCGTGCTGAGACCCAGTACTTC.

The rearrangement links TRBV2 to TRBJ2-7, with 9 bases that match TRBD2. The CDR3 has 14 residues. V lost 7 bases, J lost 1 base, and 5 bases stayed unmatched. Germline CDR1 and CDR2: SNHLY and FYNNEI. The chain's CDR3 is CASILAGRSYEQYF. The DNA for the CDR3 is TGTGCCAGCATTCTAGCGGGGAGATCCTACGAGCAGTACTTC.

The chain carries TRBV7-2 and TRBJ1-1, with no clear D. Germline CDR1 and CDR2: SGHTA and FQGNSA. CDR3 length: 14 amino acids. The V gene lost 4 bases and the J gene lost 0 bases, with 9 bases spanning the gap. CDR3 DNA: TGTGCCAGCAGCTCTACAAGCCTGAACACTGAAGCTTTCTTT. Amino acid sequence: CASSSTSLNTEAFF.

This chain's CDR3 is CASSVTRVGSYEQYF. For the CDR3, the DNA is TGTGCCAGCAGCGTCACCAGGGTGGGATCCTACGAGCAGTACTTC. This chain uses TRBV7-9 with TRBJ2-7, with D tentatively TRBD1 (5 bases). The germline gives CDR1 SEHNR, CDR2 FQNEAQ (reference sequence). V lost 5 bases to trimming and J lost 1 base, with 15 bases between them. CDR3 length equals 15 residues.

The rearrangement uses TRBV7-6 and TRBJ2-5; D is unclear. Germline-derived CDR1 and CDR2 are SGHVS and FNYEAQ. CDR3 length equals 12 residues. V gave up 3 bases and J gave up 4 bases, with 6 bases separating them. CDR3 in amino acids: CASSFPGETQYF. DNA for the CDR3: TGTGCCAGCAGCTTCCCGGGAGAGACCCAGTACTTC. Combining the CDR3 with reference TRBV7-6 and TRBJ2-5 gives the whole variable domain GAGVSQSPRYKVTKRGQDVALRCDPISGHVSLYWYRQALGQGPEFLTYFNYEAQQDKSGLPNDRFSAERPEGSISTLTIQRTEQRDSAMYRCASSFPGETQYFGPGTRLLVL.

The gene calls are TRBV5-1 and TRBJ2-7, with D unresolved. The V gene lost 0 bases and the J gene lost 0 bases, with 7 bases spanning the gap. Germline V gives CDR1 SGHRS, CDR2 YFSETQ. CDR3 length: 14 residues. CDR3 residues: CASSLASSSYEQYF. The CDR3 DNA follows: TGCGCCAGCAGCTTGGCTAGTAGCTCCTACGAGCAGTACTTC. Drawing the rest from reference TRBV5-1 and TRBJ2-7, the complete variable domain is KAGVTQTPRYLIKTRGQQVTLSCSPISGHRSVSWYQQTPGQGLQFLFEYFSETQRNKGNFPGRFSGRQFSNSRSEMNVSTLELGDSALYLCASSLASSSYEQYFGPGTRLTVT.

V gene TRBV5-4 combines with J gene TRBJ2-1, with a possible D match to TRBD2 (6 bases). Germline V gene data show CDR1 as SGHNT and CDR2 as YYREEE (reference sequence). The CDR3 sequence is 13 residues long. Trimming cost V 0 bases and J 9 bases, with 10 bases left between them. The CDR3 nucleotides read TGTGCCAGCAGCTTGGACACCGGGAGTGAGCAGTTCTTC. Translated: CASSLDTGSEQFF. The full variable domain, in which reference TRBV5-4 and TRBJ2-1 provide the parts outside the CDR3, is ETGVTQSPTHLIKTRGQQVTLRCSSQSGHNTVSWYQQALGQGPQFIFQYYREEENGRGNFPPRFSGLQFPNYSSELNVNALELDDSALYLCASSLDTGSEQFFGPGTRLTVL.